This T cell receptor beta chain was recorded in a study of graft-versus-host responses after intestinal transplantation. Study details: Induction with anti-thymocyte globulin, then tacrolimus and steroids for around three years, was given to all recipients. Overall study findings and caveats: The study found high graft-versus-host to host-versus-graft clonal ratios in allografts of patients with graft-donor T cell macrochimerism. Among recipient marrow samples, GvH clones were found; some appeared first in ileum or blood. Declining HvG levels early post-transplant were linked to peak circulating GvH clone levels.

As concerns this clone: Its antigen is still unknown.

Generated by immunoSEQ multiplex PCR, the TCRdb table keeps only in-frame clones and is missing some. The sample holds approximately 25,000 clones, approximately 82% seen once. This CDR3 has 15 amino acids. CDR1 and CDR2 from the germline V gene are SGHDN and FVKESK. The ends were cut back, 4 bases at V and 2 bases at J, with 12 bases in the middle. The sequence derives from a human donor who was the organ donor for an intestinal transplant. This rearrangement joins TRBV14 to TRBJ2-4; tentatively, D is TRBD1 or TRBD2 (5 bases each). This specimen consisted of unstimulated CD8+ T cells sorted from spleen or lymph node cells, obtained before transplant. CDR3 coding DNA: TGTGCCAGCAGCCGCCGGGACGGCCCCAAAAACATTCAGTACTTC. It translates to CASSRRDGPKNIQYF.